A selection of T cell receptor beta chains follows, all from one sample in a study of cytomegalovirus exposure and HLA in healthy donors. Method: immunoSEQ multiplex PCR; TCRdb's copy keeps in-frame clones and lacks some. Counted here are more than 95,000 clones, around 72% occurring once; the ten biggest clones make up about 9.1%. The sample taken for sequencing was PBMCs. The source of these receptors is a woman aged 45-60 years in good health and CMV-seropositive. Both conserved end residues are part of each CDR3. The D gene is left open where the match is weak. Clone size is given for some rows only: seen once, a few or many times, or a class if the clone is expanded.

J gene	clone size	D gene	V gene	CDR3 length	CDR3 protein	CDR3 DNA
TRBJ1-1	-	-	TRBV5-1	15	CASSLDLNMNTEAFF	TGCGCCAGCAGCTTGGATCTGAACATGAACACTGAAGCTTTCTTT
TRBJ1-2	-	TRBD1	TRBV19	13	CASSTDRPYGYTF	TGTGCCAGTAGTACGGACAGGCCCTATGGCTACACCTTC
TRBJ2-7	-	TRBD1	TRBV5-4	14	CASSRQGVSYEQYF	TGTGCCAGCAGCCGACAGGGGGTCTCCTACGAGCAGTACTTC
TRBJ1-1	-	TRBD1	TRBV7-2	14	CASSLQGADTEAFF	TGTGCCAGCAGCTTACAGGGGGCGGACACTGAAGCTTTCTTT
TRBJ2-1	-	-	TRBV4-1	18	CASSQQRSAGSSYNEQFF	TGCGCCAGCAGCCAACAACGATCTGCGGGGAGCTCCTACAATGAGCAGTTCTTC
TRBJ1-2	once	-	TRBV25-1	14	CASSPYGQHYGYTF	TGTGCCAGCAGTCCGTACGGACAACACTATGGCTACACCTTC
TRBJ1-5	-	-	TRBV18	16	CASSPYAGDSNQPQHF	TGTGCCAGCTCACCTTATGCAGGGGATAGCAATCAGCCCCAGCATTTT
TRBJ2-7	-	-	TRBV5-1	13	CASSSPEAYEQYF	TGCGCCAGCAGCTCCCCGGAGGCGTACGAGCAGTACTTC
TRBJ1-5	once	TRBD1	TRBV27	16	CASSHWDRGGNQPQHF	TGTGCCAGCAGTCATTGGGACAGGGGAGGGAATCAGCCCCAGCATTTT
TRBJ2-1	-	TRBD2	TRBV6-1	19	CASSEYGTSGPSSYNEQFF	TGTGCCAGCAGTGAATATGGGACTAGCGGGCCCAGCTCCTACAATGAGCAGTTCTTC
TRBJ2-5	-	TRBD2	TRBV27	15	CASSSRGLVQETQYF	TGTGCCAGCAGTTCCAGAGGACTAGTCCAAGAGACCCAGTACTTC
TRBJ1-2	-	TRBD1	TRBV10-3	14	CAITPGQGYYGYTF	TGTGCCATCACCCCGGGACAGGGATACTATGGCTACACCTTC
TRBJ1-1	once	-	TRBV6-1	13	CASSDRLFTEAFF	TGTGCCAGCAGCGACAGGCTATTCACTGAAGCTTTCTTT
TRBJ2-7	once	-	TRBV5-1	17	CASSTRTHGYGGYEQYF	TGCGCCAGCAGCACTCGGACACATGGCTACGGGGGCTACGAGCAGTACTTC
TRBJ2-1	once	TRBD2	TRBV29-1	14	CSVGELAGNNEQFF	TGCAGCGTTGGTGAACTAGCGGGGAACAATGAGCAGTTCTTC
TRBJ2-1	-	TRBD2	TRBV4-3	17	CASSQDRLAGGDNEQFF	TGCGCCAGCAGCCAAGATCGTCTAGCGGGGGGGGACAATGAGCAGTTCTTC